This T cell receptor (beta chain) was identified in a study of CD8+CD57+ T cells in acquired aplastic anemia. About the research overall: Healthy donors averaged roughly 11 million reads for CD4+ cells.

CDR3 and TCR beta VDJ profiling relied on a genomic DNA template. One entry per CDR3 protein results from TCRdb running MiXCR on the reads. The sample records 200,000 to 250,000 distinct CDR3 sequences, 34% being singletons. This clonotype has ten or more counts. Its target is not known. Germline V CDR1 and CDR2: SGDLS, YYNGEE. This CDR3 region has 15 residues. V shed 4 bases and J 1 base; nucleotides not matched to a gene: 6. The study, taken as a whole, reports: Overlap between patients and controls comprised twenty-nine CD8+ CDR3 sequences. A significant difference in CD8+ Simpson's diversity between patients and controls was not found.

The TCR was taken from a human donor in good health, serving as a control. The sequencing input was sorted CD4+, CD8+, or CD8+CD57+ T cells (not recorded which) from PBMCs. This chain joins TRBV9 and TRBJ2-5; TRBD1 matches at 8 bases. CDR3 in DNA: TGTGCCAGCAGCTTCGGACAGGGTCCCCAAGAGACCCAGTACTTC. It codes for CASSFGQGPQETQYF.